The present T cell receptor beta chain was sequenced within a study of blood T cell repertoires in COVID-19. As for the study in general: From T cells, B-cell-depleted T cells, or PBMCs came the material, which was cDNA or gDNA.

Measured with immunoSEQ multiplex PCR; TCRdb has only the in-frame clones, and not every one. The sample yields about 140,000 clones, around 88% seen once. Trimming left V 3 bases short and J 2 bases short, with 8 bases between. Germline V gene lookup returns CDR1 MNHEY and CDR2 SMNVEV (reference sequence). The CDR3 loop spans 13 amino acids. The sample taken for sequencing was peripheral blood. The chain combines TRBV27 with TRBJ2-7; D is unclear. This sequence was found in a woman aged 55-70 years with acute or convalescent COVID-19. CDR3 nucleotide sequence: TGTGCCAGCAGTTTGGCGGCGGCCTACGAGCAGTACTTC. Its translation: CASSLAAAYEQYF.